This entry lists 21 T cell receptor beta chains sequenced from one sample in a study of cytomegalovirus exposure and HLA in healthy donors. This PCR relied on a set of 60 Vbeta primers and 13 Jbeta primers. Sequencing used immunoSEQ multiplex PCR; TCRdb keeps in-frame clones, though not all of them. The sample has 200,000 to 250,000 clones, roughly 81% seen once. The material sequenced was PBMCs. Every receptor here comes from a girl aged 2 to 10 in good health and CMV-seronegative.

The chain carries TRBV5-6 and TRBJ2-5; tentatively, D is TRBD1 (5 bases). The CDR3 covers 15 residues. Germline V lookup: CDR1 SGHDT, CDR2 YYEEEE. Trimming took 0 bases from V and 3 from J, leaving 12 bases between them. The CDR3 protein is CASSLAGKGKETQYF. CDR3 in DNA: TGTGCCAGCAGCTTGGCCGGTAAGGGGAAAGAGACCCAGTACTTC.

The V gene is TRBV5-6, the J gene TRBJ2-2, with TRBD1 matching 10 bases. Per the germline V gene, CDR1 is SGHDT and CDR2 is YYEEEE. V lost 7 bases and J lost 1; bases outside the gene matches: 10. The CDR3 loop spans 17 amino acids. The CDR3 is CASYLDRGRLNTGELFF. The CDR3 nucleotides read TGTGCCAGCTACCTCGACAGGGGGCGCCTGAACACCGGGGAGCTGTTTTTT.

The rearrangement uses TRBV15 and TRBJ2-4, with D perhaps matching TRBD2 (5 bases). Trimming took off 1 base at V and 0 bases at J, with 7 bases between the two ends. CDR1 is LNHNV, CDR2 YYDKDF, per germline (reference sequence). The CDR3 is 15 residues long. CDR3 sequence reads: CATSRGELAKNIQYF. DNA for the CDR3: TGTGCCACCAGCAGAGGGGAGCTAGCCAAAAACATTCAGTACTTC.

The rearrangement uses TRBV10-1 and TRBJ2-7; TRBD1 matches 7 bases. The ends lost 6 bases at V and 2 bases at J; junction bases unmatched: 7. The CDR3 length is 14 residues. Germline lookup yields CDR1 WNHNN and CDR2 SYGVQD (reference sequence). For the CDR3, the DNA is TGCGCCAGCAGGGCCAGTGACAGGGCCTACGAGCAGTACTTC. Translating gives CASRASDRAYEQYF.

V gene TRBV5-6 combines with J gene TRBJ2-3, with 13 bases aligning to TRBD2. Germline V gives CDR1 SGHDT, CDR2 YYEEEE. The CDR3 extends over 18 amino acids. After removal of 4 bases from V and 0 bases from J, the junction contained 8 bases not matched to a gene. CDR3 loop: CASSLTSGGDKSTDTQYF. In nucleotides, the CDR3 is TGTGCCAGCAGCCTAACTAGCGGGGGGGACAAAAGCACAGATACGCAGTATTTT.

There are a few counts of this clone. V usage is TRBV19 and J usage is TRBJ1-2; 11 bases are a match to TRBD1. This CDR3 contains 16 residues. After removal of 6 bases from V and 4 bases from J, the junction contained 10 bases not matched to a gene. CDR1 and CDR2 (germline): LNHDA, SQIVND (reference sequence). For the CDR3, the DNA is TGTGCCAGTAGCCGGGACAGGGGGGTTTACGGCTATGGCTACACCTTC. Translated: CASSRDRGVYGYGYTF.

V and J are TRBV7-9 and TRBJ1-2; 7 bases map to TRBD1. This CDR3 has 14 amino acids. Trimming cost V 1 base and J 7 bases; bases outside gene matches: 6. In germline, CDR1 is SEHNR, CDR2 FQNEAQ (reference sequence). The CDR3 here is CASSLVHRGGGYTF. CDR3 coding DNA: TGTGCCAGCAGCTTAGTCCACAGGGGAGGTGGCTACACCTTC.

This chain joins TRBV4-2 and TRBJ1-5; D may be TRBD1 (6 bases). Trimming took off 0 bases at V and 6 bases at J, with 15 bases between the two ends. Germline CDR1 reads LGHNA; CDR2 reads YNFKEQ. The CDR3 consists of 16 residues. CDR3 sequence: CASSQDLPGTTQPQHF. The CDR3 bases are TGTGCCAGCAGCCAAGATTTACCCGGGACAACTCAGCCCCAGCATTTT.

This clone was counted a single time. This CDR3 reads CASSRDRGITETQYF. As DNA, the CDR3 is TGTGCCAGTAGTCGGGACAGGGGGATCACAGAGACCCAGTACTTC. The chain joins TRBV19 to TRBJ2-5, with 11 bases fitting TRBD1. Germline CDR1 and CDR2: LNHDA and SQIVND (reference sequence). The CDR3 contains 15 residues. After removal of 5 bases from V and 4 bases from J, the junction contained 6 bases not matched to a gene.

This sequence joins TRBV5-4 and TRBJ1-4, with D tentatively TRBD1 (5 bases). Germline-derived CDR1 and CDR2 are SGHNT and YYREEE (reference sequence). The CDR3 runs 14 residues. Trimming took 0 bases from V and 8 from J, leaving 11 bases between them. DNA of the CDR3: TGTGCCAGCAGCTTGGCGGGGGTAGGGGAAAAACTGTTTTTT. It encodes CASSLAGVGEKLFF.

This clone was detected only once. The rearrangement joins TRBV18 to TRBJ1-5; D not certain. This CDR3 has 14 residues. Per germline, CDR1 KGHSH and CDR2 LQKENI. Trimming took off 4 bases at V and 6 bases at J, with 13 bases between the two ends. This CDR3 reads CASSRAPVRQPQHF. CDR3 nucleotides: TGTGCCAGCTCACGGGCTCCGGTACGTCAGCCCCAGCATTTT.

CDR3 protein: CASTQSGQGKGGYTF. CDR3 nucleotides: TGTGCCAGCACCCAATCGGGACAGGGGAAAGGCGGCTACACCTTC. The chain is built from TRBV27 and TRBJ1-2; 10 bases line up with TRBD1. V shed 7 bases and J 8 bases; nucleotides not matched to a gene: 13. The V gene's germline CDR1 is MNHEY and CDR2 SMNVEV (reference sequence). The CDR3 contains 15 residues.

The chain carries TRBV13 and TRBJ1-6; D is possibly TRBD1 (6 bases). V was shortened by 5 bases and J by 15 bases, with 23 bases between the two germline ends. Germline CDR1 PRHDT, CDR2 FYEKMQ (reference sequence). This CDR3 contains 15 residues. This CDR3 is CASSPLDRAGEHLHF. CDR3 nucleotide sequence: TGTGCCAGCAGCCCCCTGGACAGAGCCGGTGAACACCTCCACTTT. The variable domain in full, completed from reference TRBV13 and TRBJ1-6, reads AAGVIQSPRHLIKEKRETATLKCYPIPRHDTVYWYQQGPGQDPQFLISFYEKMQSDKGSIPDRFSAQQFSDYHSELNMSSLELGDSALYFCASSPLDRAGEHLHFGNGTRLTVT.

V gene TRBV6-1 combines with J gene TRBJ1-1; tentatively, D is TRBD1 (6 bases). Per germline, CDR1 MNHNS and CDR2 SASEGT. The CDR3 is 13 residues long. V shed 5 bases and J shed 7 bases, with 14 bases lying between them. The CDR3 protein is CASSHLRGHEAFF. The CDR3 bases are TGTGCCAGCAGTCACCTCAGGGGTCATGAAGCTTTCTTT.

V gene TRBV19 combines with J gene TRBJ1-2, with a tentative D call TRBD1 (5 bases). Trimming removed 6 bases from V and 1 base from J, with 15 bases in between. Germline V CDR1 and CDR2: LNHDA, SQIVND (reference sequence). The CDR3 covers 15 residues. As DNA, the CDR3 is TGTGCCAGTAGGGAGGGAGGGGCAATTAACTATGGCTACACCTTC. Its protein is CASREGGAINYGYTF.

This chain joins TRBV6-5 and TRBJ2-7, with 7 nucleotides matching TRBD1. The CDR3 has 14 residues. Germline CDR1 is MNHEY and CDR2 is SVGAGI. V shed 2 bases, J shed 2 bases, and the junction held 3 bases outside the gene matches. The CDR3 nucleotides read TGTGCCAGCAGTTACGACAGGGTAGCCTACGAGCAGTACTTC. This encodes CASSYDRVAYEQYF.

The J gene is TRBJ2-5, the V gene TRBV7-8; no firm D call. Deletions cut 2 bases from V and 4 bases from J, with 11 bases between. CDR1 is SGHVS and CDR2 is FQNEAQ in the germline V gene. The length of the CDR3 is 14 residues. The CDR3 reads CASSLLPMRETQYF. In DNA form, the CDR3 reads TGTGCCAGCAGCTTACTCCCAATGCGAGAGACCCAGTACTTC.

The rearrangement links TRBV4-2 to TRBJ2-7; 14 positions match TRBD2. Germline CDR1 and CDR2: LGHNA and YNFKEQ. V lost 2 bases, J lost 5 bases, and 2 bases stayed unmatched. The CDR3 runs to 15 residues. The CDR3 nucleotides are TGTGCCAGCAGCCAACCGGGACTAGCGGGAGACGAGCAGTACTTC. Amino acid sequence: CASSQPGLAGDEQYF.

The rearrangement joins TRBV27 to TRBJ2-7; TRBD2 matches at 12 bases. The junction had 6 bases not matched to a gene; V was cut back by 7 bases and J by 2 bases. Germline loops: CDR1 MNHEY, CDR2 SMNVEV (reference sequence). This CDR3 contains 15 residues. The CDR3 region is CASTPLAGGPYEQYF. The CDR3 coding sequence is TGTGCCAGCACCCCTCTAGCGGGAGGGCCCTACGAGCAGTACTTC.

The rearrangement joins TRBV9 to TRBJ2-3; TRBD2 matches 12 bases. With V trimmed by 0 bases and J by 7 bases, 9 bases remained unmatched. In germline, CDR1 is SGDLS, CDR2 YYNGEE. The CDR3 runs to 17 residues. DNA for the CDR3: TGTGCCAGCAGCGTAGAACATCCGGGACTAGCGGGTAATACGCAGTATTTT. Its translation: CASSVEHPGLAGNTQYF. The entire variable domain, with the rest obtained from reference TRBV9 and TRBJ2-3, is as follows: DSGVTQTPKHLITATGQRVTLRCSPRSGDLSVYWYQQSLDQGLQFLIQYYNGEERAKGNILERFSAQQFPDLHSELNLSSLELGDSALYFCASSVEHPGLAGNTQYFGPGTRLTVL.

Here the CDR3 reads CASSGLEGLKTSWDTQYF. The CDR3 DNA follows: TGTGCCAGCAGTGGCCTCGAGGGACTAAAGACATCATGGGATACGCAGTATTTT. The chain links TRBV6-1 to TRBJ2-3; 7 bases fit TRBD2. V lost 4 bases, J lost 6 bases, and 19 bases stayed unmatched. The CDR3 is made up of 18 amino acids. CDR1 MNHNS and CDR2 SASEGT come from the germline V gene.